The table lists the clone carrying this T cell receptor (beta chain) with a few counts. These data come from a study of T cells after posttransplantation cyclophosphamide. Libraries were prepared by immunoSEQ multiplex PCR; TCRdb keeps only in-frame clonotypes and omits some of them. The sample has tens of thousands of clones, none seen only once; the top ten hold around 2.5%. The CDR3 runs to 16 residues. The germline V gene encodes CDR1 KGHSH and CDR2 LQKENI. With V trimmed by 3 bases and J by 8 bases, 11 bases remained unmatched. The TCR sequence derives from a man in his forties or fifties in good health, CMV-negative, and a related stem cell transplant donor. The chain joins TRBV18 to TRBJ2-1, with 9 bases lining up with TRBD2. Input material: PBMCs. CDR3 sequence: CASSPVGSGGIYEQFF. CDR3 nucleotide sequence: TGTGCCAGCTCACCCGTCGGCAGCGGGGGGATCTATGAGCAGTTCTTC.